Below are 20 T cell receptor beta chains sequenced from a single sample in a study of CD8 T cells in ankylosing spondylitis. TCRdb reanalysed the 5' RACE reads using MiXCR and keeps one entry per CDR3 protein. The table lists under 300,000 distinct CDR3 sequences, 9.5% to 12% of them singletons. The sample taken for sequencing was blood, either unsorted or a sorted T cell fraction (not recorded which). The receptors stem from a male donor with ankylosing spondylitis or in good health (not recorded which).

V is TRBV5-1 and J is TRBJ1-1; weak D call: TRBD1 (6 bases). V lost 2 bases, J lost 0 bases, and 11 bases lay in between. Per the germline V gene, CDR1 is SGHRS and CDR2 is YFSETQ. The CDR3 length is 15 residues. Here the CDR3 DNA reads TGCGCCAGCAGCTTCCAGGGGACCGTGAACACTGAAGCTTTCTTT. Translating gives CASSFQGTVNTEAFF.

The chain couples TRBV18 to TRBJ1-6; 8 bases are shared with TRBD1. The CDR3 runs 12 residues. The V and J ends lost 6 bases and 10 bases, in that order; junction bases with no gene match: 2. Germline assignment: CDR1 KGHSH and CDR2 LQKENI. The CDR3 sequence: CASSQGASPLHF. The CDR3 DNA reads TGTGCCAGCTCGCAGGGGGCATCACCCCTCCACTTT.

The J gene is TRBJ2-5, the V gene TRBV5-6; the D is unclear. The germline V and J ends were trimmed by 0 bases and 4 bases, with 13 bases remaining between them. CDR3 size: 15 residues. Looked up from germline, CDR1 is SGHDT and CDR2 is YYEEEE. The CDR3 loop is CASSLGPGQIETQYF. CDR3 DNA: TGTGCCAGCAGCTTGGGGCCTGGGCAAATAGAGACCCAGTACTTC.

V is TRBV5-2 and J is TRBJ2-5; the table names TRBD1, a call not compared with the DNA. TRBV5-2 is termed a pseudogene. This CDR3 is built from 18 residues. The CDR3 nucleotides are TGTGCCAGCAATAAGTGGACAGGGGGCCAGGGTTGGTTGGAGACCCAGTACTTC. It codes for CASNKWTGGQGWLETQYF.

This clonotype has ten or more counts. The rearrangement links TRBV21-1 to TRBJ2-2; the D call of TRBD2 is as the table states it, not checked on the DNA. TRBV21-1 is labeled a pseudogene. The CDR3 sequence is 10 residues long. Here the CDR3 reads CVWRVGELFF. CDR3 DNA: TGTGTATGGAGGGTCGGGGAGCTGTTTTTT.

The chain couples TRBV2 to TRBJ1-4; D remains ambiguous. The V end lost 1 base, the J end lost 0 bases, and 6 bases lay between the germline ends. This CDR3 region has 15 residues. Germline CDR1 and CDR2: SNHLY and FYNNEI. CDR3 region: CASSEGGATNEKLFF. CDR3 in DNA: TGTGCCAGCAGTGAAGGCGGTGCAACTAATGAAAAACTGTTTTTT.

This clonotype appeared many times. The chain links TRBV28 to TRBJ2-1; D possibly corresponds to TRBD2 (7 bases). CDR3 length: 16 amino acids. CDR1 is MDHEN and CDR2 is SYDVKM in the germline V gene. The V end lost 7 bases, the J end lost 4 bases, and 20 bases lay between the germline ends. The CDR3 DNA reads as TGTGCCAGCACCGCGGGGGCAGCGATGCCTTACAATGAGCAGTTCTTC. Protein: CASTAGAAMPYNEQFF. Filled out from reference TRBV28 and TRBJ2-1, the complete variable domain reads DVKVTQSSRYLVKRTGEKVFLECVQDMDHENMFWYRQDPGLGLRLIYFSYDVKMKEKGDIPEGYSVSREKKERFSLILESASTNQTSMYLCASTAGAAMPYNEQFFGPGTRLTVL.

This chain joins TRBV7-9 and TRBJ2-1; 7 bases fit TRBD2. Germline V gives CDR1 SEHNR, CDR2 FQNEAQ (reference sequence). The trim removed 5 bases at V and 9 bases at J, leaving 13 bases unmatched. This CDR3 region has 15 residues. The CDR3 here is CASSPPGREYAEQFF. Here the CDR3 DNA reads TGTGCCAGCAGCCCCCCTGGGCGGGAGTATGCTGAGCAGTTCTTC.

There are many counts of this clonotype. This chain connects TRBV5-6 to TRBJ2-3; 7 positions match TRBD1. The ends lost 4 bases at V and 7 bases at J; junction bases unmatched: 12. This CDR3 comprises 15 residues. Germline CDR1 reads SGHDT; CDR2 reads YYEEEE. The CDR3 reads CASSGRTGIDHTQYF. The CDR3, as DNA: TGTGCCAGCAGCGGACGGACAGGCATTGATCATACGCAGTATTTT.

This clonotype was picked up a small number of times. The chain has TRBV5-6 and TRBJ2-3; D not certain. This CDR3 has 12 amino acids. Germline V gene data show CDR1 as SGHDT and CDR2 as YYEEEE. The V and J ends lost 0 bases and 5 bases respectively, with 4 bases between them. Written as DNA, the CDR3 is TGTGCCAGCAGCTTGGAGAGAGATACGCAGTATTTT. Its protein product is CASSLERDTQYF.

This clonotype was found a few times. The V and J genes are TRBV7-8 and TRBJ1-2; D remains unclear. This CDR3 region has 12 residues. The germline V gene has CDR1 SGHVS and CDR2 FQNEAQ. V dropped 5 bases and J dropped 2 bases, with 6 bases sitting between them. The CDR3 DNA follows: TGTGCCAGCAGCGGGGAGAACTATGGCTACACCTTC. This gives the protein CASSGENYGYTF.

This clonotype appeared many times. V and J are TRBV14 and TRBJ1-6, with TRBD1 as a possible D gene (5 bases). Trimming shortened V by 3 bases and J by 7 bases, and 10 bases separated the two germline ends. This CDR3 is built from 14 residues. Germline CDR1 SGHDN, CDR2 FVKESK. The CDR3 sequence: CASSQGRENSPLHF. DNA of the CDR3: TGTGCCAGCAGCCAGGGACGGGAAAATTCACCCCTCCACTTT.

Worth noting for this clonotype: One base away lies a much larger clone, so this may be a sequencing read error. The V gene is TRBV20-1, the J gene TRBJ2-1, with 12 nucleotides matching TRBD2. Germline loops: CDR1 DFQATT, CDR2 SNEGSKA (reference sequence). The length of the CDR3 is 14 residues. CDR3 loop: CGAQGTSGQNEQFF. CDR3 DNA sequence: TGCGGTGCCCAGGGGACTAGCGGGCAAAATGAGCAGTTCTTC.

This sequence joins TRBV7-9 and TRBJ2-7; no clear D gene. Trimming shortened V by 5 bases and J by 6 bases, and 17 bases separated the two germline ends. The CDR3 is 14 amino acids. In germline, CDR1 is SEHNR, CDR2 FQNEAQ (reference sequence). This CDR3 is CASSPQGASSEQYF. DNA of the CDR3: TGTGCCAGCAGCCCACAAGGAGCCTCTTCCGAGCAGTACTTC. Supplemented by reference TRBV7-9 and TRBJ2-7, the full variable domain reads DTGVSQNPRHKITKRGQNVTFRCDPISEHNRLYWYRQTLGQGPEFLTYFQNEAQLEKSRLLSDRFSAERPKGSFSTLEIQRTEQGDSAMYLCASSPQGASSEQYFGPGTRLTVT.

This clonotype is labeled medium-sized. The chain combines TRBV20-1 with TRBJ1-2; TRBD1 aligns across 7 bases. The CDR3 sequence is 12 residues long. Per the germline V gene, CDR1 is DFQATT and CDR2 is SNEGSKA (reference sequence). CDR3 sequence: CKIGGGIYGYTF. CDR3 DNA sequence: TGCAAAATAGGGGGCGGAATCTATGGCTACACCTTC.

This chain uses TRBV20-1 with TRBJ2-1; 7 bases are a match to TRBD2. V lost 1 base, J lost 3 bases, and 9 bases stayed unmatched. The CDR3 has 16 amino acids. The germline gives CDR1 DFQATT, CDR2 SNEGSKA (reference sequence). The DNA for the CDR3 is TGCAGTGCTAGAGCCGGGGCTAGCGGAGACTACAATGAGCAGTTCTTC. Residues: CSARAGASGDYNEQFF.

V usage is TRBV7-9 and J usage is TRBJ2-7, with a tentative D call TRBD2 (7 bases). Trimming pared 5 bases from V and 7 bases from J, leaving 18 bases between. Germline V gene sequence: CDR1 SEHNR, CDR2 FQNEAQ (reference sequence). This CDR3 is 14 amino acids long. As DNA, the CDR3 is TGTGCCAGCAGCCCTAGGGGGGGGTTAGCGGAGCAGTACTTC. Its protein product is CASSPRGGLAEQYF.

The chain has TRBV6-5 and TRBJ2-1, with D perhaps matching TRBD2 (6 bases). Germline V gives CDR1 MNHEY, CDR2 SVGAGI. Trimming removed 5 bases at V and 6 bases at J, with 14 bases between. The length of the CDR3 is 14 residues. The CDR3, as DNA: TGTGCCAGCAGTATACCGGGACTCGCCAATGAGCAGTTCTTC. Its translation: CASSIPGLANEQFF.

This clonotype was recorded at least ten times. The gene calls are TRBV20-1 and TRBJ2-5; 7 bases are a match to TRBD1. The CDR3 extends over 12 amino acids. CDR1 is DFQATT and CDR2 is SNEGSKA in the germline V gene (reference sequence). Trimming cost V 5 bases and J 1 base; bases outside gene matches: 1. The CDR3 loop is CSADRAQETQYF. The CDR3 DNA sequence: TGCAGTGCTGACAGGGCCCAAGAGACCCAGTACTTC.

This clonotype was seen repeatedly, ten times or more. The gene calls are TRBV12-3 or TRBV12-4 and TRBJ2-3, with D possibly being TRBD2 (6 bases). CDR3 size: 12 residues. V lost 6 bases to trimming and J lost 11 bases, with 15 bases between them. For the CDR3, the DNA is TGTGCCAGCAGGTTAAGGACTACCAAGCAGTATTTT. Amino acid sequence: CASRLRTTKQYF.